This TCR beta chain was profiled in a study of cytomegalovirus exposure and HLA in healthy donors. This clone was seen a few times. Its specificity is not known. General observations from the study: Sequencing likely produced, as an artifact, a cluster of highly shared sequence variants. Most CMV-associated TCR beta chains appeared HLA-restricted in a later analysis.

The PCR ran on 60 Vbeta and 13 Jbeta primers. Profiled with immunoSEQ multiplex PCR; TCRdb holds only in-frame clones, not every one. The repertoire has 90,000 to 120,000 clones, about three quarters of them found once; the top ten carry over 12%. The CDR3 contains 15 residues. CDR1 is SNHLY, CDR2 FYNNEI, per germline. V was pared by 6 bases and J by 3 bases, with 8 bases of the junction left unmatched. This receptor was identified in a male donor in good health and CMV-seropositive. Sequencing was performed on PBMCs. The chain is built from TRBV2 and TRBJ1-5; 7 bases are shared with TRBD1. In DNA, the CDR3 is TGTGCCAGCAGCGTAAACAGGGGCTCCAATCAGCCCCAGCATTTT. Translating gives CASSVNRGSNQPQHF.